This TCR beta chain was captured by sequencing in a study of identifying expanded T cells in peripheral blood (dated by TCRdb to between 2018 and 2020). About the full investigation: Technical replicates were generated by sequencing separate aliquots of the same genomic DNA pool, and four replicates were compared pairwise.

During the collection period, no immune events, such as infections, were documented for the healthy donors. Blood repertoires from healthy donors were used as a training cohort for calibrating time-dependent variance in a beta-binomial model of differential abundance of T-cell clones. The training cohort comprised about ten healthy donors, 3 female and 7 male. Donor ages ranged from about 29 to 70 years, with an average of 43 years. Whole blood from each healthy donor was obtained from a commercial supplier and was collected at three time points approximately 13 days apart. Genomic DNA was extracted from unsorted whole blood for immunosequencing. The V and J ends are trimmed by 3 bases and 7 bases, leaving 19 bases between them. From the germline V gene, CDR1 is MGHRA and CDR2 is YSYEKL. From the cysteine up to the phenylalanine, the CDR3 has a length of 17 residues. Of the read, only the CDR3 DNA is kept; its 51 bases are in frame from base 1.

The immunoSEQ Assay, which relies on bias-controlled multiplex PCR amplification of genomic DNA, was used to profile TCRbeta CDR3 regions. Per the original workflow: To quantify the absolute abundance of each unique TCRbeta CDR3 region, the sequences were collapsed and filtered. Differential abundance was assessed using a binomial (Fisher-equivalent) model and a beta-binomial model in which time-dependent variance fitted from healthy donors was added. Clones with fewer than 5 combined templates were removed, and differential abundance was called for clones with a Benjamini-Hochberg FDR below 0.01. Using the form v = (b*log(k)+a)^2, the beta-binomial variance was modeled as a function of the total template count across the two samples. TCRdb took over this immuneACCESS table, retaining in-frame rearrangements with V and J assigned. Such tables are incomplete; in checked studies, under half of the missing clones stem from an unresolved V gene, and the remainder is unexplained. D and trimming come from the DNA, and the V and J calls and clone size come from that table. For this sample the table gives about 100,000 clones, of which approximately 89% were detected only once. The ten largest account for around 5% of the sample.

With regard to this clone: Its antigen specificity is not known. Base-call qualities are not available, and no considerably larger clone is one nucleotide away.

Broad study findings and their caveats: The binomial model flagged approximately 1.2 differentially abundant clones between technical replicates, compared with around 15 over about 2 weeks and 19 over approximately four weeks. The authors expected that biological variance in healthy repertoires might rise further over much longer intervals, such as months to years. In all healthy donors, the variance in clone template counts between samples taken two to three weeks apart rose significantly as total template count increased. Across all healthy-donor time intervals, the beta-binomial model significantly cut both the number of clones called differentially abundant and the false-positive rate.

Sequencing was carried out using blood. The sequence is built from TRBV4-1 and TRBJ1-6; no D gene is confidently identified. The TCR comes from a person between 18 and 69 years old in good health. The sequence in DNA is TGCGCCAGCAGCCACGTAATCTGGTCAGGAAGGAATTCACCCCTCCACTTT. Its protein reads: CASSHVIWSGRNSPLHF.